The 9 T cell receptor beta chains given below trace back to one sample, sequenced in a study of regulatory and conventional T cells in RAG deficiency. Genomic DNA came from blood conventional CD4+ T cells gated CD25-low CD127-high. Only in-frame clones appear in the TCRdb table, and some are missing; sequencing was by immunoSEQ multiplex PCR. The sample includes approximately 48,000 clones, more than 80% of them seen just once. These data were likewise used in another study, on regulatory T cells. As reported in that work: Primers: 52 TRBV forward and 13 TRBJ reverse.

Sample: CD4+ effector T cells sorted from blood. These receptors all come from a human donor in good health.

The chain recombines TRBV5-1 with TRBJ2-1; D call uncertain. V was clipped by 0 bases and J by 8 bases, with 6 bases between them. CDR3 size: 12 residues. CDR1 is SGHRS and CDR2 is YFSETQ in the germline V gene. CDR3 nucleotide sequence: TGCGCCAGCAGCTTGGAGTGGGATGAGCAGTTCTTC. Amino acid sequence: CASSLEWDEQFF.

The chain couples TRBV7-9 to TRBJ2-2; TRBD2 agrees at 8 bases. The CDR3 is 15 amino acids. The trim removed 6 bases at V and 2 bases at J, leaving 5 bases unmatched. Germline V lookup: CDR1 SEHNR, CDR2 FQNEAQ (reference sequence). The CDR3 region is CASRSSGGNTGELFF. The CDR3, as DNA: TGTGCCAGCAGAAGCAGCGGGGGAAACACCGGGGAGCTGTTTTTT. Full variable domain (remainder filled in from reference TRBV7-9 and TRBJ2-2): DTGVSQNPRHKITKRGQNVTFRCDPISEHNRLYWYRQTLGQGPEFLTYFQNEAQLEKSRLLSDRFSAERPKGSFSTLEIQRTEQGDSAMYLCASRSSGGNTGELFFGEGSRLTVL.

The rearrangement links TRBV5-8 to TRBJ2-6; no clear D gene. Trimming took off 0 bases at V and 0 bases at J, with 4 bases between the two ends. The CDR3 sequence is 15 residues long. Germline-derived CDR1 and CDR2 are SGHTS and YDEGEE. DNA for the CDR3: TGTGCCAGCAGCTTGGCACTCTCTGGGGCCAACGTCCTGACTTTC. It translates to CASSLALSGANVLTF.

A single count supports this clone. The CDR3 DNA reads as TGTGCCAGCAGCTTTAGCGGGGTTAACACAGATACGCAGTATTTT. This encodes CASSFSGVNTDTQYF. This sequence joins TRBV5-4 and TRBJ2-3, with 8 bases that match TRBD2. The CDR3 is 15 amino acids. The J segment lost 2 bases and the V segment lost 2 bases, leaving 4 bases of the junction unmatched. The V gene's germline CDR1 is SGHNT and CDR2 YYREEE (reference sequence).

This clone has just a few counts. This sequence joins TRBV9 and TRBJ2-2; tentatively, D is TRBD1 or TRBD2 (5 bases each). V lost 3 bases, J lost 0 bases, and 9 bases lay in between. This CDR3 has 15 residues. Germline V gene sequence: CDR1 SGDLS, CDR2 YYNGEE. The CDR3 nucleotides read TGTGCCAGCAGCGAGGGGACGCCGAACACCGGGGAGCTGTTTTTT. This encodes CASSEGTPNTGELFF.

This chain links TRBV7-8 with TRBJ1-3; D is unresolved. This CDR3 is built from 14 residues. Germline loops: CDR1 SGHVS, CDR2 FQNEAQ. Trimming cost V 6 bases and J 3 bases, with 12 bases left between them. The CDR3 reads CASSAGPNGNTIYF. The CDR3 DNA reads TGTGCCAGCAGTGCAGGACCTAATGGAAACACCATATATTTT.

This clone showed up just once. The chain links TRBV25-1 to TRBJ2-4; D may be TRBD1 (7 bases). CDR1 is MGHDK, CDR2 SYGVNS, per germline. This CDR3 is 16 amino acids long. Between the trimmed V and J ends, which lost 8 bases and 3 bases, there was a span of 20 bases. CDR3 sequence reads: CASAPPEGAGKNIQYF. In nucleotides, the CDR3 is TGTGCCAGCGCCCCTCCGGAGGGGGCGGGCAAAAACATTCAGTACTTC.

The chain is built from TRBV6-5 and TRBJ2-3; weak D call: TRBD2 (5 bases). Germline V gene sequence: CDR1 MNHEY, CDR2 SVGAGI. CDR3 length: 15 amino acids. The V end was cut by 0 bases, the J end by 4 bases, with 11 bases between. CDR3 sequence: CASSYSRGFPDTQYF. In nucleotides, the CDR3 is TGTGCCAGCAGTTACTCGAGAGGGTTCCCAGATACGCAGTATTTT.

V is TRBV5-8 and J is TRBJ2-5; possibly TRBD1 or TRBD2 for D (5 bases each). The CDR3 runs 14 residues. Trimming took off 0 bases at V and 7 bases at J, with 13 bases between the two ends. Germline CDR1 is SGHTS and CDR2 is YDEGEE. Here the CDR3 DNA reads TGTGCCAGCAGCTTGGACGTAGGTGGGGGGACCCAGTACTTC. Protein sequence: CASSLDVGGGTQYF.